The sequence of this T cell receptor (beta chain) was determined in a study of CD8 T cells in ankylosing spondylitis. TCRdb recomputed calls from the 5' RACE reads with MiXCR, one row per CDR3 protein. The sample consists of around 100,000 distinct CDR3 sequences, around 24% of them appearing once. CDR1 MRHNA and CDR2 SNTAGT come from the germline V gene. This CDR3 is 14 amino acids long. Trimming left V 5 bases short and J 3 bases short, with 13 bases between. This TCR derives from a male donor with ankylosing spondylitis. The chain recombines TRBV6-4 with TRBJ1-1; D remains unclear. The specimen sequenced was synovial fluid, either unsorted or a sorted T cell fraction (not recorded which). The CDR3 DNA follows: TGTGCCAGCAGTCCCAGGAAATGGGACACTGAAGCTTTCTTT. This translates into CASSPRKWDTEAFF.